The 8 T cell receptor beta chains in this list originate from one sample, sequenced in a study of cytomegalovirus exposure and HLA in healthy donors (TCRdb year 2017). Receptor libraries were prepared by the immunoSEQ multiplex PCR assay. In its TCRdb copy, this immuneACCESS table keeps in-frame sequences only and misses some clones. Where compared with another copy, unresolved V genes explain less than half of these, and the others have no known cause. The sample table records 150,000 to 200,000 clones; roughly 91% of these occur just once. The ten biggest clones cover about 9.3% of the sample. The specimen was PBMCs. These receptor sequences come from a woman under 30 in good health and CMV-seropositive.

V is TRBV7-2 and J is TRBJ2-7; 8 bases fit TRBD1. Losses at the gene ends were 3 bases for V and 2 bases for J; bases not matched to a gene: 3. The germline V gene encodes CDR1 SGHTA and CDR2 FQGNSA. This CDR3 has 14 residues. Written as DNA, the CDR3 is TGTGCCAGCAGCTTGGGACAGGTAACCTACGAGCAGTACTTC. It is translated as CASSLGQVTYEQYF.

The CDR3 is CASVSQYERGNTIYF. Written as DNA, the CDR3 is TGTGCCAGCGTATCCCAGTACGAGCGGGGAAACACCATATATTTT. The chain couples TRBV5-6 to TRBJ1-3; D unresolved. The germline V gene encodes CDR1 SGHDT and CDR2 YYEEEE. V shed 7 bases and J shed 4 bases, with 18 bases lying between them. This CDR3 is built from 15 residues. Full variable domain (remainder filled in from reference TRBV5-6 and TRBJ1-3): DAGVTQSPTHLIKTRGQQVTLRCSPKSGHDTVSWYQQALGQGPQFIFQYYEEEERQRGNFPDRFSGHQFPNYSSELNVNALLLGDSALYLCASVSQYERGNTIYFGEGSWLTVV.

V gene TRBV7-6 combines with J gene TRBJ2-3, with unresolved D. The CDR3 has 12 amino acids. Trimming left V 5 bases short and J 2 bases short, with 5 bases between. CDR1 and CDR2 (germline): SGHVS, FNYEAQ. CDR3 sequence: CASSPVTDTQYF. DNA for the CDR3: TGTGCCAGCAGCCCTGTCACAGATACGCAGTATTTT.

This clone was detected only once. V gene TRBV11-3 combines with J gene TRBJ2-7; D unresolved. There are 13 residues in the CDR3. The ends were cut back, 5 bases at V and 2 bases at J, with 10 bases in the middle. Per the germline V gene, CDR1 is SGHNT and CDR2 is YENEEA. In DNA form, the CDR3 reads TGTGCCAGCAGCGTCTCCCCCGCCTACGAGCAGTACTTC. It specifies CASSVSPAYEQYF.

The chain employs TRBV30 and TRBJ1-1, with D tentatively TRBD1 (5 bases). The CDR3 has 13 residues. From germline, CDR1 is GTSNPN and CDR2 SVGIG (reference sequence). V was shortened by 6 bases and J by 0 bases, with 11 bases between the two germline ends. CDR3 residues: CACWGGLNTEAFF. The CDR3 region has the DNA TGTGCCTGTTGGGGGGGGTTGAACACTGAAGCTTTCTTT.

The rearrangement links TRBV7-2 to TRBJ2-7; TRBD2 matches at 8 bases. V was clipped by 3 bases and J by 6 bases; unmatched bases: 7. Germline CDR1 is SGHTA and CDR2 is FQGNSA. The CDR3 totals 14 residues. CDR3 sequence reads: CASSLQREYGEQYF. The CDR3 nucleotides are TGTGCCAGCAGCTTGCAGCGGGAGTATGGCGAGCAGTACTTC. The complete variable domain, with remaining parts taken from reference TRBV7-2 and TRBJ2-7, reads GAGVSQSPSNKVTEKGKDVELRCDPISGHTALYWYRQSLGQGLEFLIYFQGNSAPDKSGLPSDRFSAERTGGSVSTLTIQRTQQEDSAVYLCASSLQREYGEQYFGPGTRLTVT.

J is TRBJ2-1 and V is TRBV7-6; maybe TRBD1 (5 bases). The V end lost 1 base, the J end lost 7 bases, and 14 bases lay between the germline ends. The CDR3 length is 15 residues. Germline lookup yields CDR1 SGHVS and CDR2 FNYEAQ. CDR3 in amino acids: CASSLEQGRDNEQFF. CDR3 bases: TGTGCCAGCAGCTTAGAGCAGGGAAGGGATAATGAGCAGTTCTTC.

The rearrangement uses TRBV6-5 and TRBJ1-2; TRBD1 is a possible D gene (5 bases). The CDR3 runs 14 residues. Germline CDR1 reads MNHEY; CDR2 reads SVGAGI. The germline V and J ends were trimmed by 0 bases and 6 bases, with 11 bases remaining between them. Here the CDR3 reads CASSYSPGRDGYTF. DNA of the CDR3: TGTGCCAGCAGTTACTCGCCAGGGAGGGATGGCTACACCTTC.